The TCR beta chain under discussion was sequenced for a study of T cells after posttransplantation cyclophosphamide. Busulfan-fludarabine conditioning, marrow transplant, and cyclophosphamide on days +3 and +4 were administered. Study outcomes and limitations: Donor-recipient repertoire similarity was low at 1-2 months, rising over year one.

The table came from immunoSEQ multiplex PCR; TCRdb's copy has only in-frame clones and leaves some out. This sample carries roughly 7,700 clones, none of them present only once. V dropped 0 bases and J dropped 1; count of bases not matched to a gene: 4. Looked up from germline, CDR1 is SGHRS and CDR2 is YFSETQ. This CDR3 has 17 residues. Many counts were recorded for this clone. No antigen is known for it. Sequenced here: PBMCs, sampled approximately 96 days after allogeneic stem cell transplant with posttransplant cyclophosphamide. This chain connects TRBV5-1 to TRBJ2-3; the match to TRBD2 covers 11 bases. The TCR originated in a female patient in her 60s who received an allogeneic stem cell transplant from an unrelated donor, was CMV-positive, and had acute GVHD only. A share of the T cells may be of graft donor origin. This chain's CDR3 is CASSLGSSGGRTDTQYF. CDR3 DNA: TGCGCCAGCAGCTTGGGCTCTAGCGGGGGGCGCACAGATACGCAGTATTTT.